The 13 T cell receptor beta chains listed next were all sequenced from one sample in a study of blood T cell repertoires in COVID-19. Method: immunoSEQ multiplex PCR; TCRdb's copy keeps in-frame clones and lacks some. The sample contains approximately 300,000 clones, around four fifths of which appear only once. Sequencing was done on a sample of peripheral blood. The receptors here all came from a woman aged 50 to 65 with active or convalescent COVID-19.

Details on this clone: This specimen includes other DNA sequences encoding the same CDR3. The chain employs TRBV5-4 and TRBJ1-2; unclear D gene. Trimming cost V 0 bases and J 0 bases, with 3 bases left between them. The CDR3 runs to 13 residues. Germline V gene data show CDR1 as SGHNT and CDR2 as YYREEE (reference sequence). CDR3 protein: CASSLDSNYGYTF. CDR3 coding DNA: TGTGCCAGCAGCTTGGACTCTAACTATGGCTACACCTTC.

This clone appeared a single time. The chain combines TRBV5-8 with TRBJ1-4; unclear D gene. Germline loops: CDR1 SGHTS, CDR2 YDEGEE. V lost 0 bases and J 0 bases, leaving 3 bases between the germline ends. The CDR3 spans 14 residues. Here the CDR3 reads CASSLGTTNEKLFF. CDR3 coding DNA: TGTGCCAGCAGCTTGGGTACAACTAATGAAAAACTGTTTTTT.

The V and J genes are TRBV27 and TRBJ2-3, with 11 nucleotides matching TRBD2. The CDR3 consists of 16 residues. In germline, CDR1 is MNHEY, CDR2 SMNVEV (reference sequence). V trimming: 5 bases; J trimming: 8 bases; junction bases outside the gene matches: 12. CDR3 residues: CASSPIAGGYRGTQYF. The CDR3 region has the DNA TGTGCCAGCAGTCCCATAGCGGGAGGGTACAGGGGTACGCAGTATTTT.

The rearrangement links TRBV6-5 to TRBJ1-2, with a possible D match to TRBD1 (5 bases). The CDR3 consists of 15 residues. Trimming removed 2 bases at V and 2 bases at J, with 12 bases between. The germline V gene has CDR1 MNHEY and CDR2 SVGAGI. CDR3 bases: TGTGCCAGCAGTTACCTCGGCGGGGGGAACTATGGCTACACCTTC. Translating it yields CASSYLGGGNYGYTF.

This clone was observed a few times. The rearrangement links TRBV23-1 to TRBJ1-1; 7 bases are shared with TRBD1. TRBV23-1 is treated as an ORF (open reading frame) with a function not yet certain. This CDR3 is built from 13 residues. Trimming at V came to 2 bases and at J to 3 bases, leaving 0 bases not matched to a gene. For the CDR3, the DNA is TGCGCCAGCAGTCAAGGGACAGACACTGAAGCTTTCTTT. Translated, it gives CASSQGTDTEAFF.

This chain links TRBV3-1 (or the pseudogene TRBV3-2) with TRBJ1-2; no definite D call. The CDR3 sequence is 15 residues long. V dropped 1 base and J dropped 1 base, with 10 bases sitting between them. The germline gives CDR1 LGHDT, CDR2 YNNKEL (reference sequence). The DNA for the CDR3 is TGTGCCAGCAGCCAAGGGCAGGCCGGTAACTATGGCTACACCTTC. Its translation is CASSQGQAGNYGYTF.

The chain is built from TRBV27 and TRBJ1-5; no reliable D call. V was trimmed by 4 bases and J by 5 bases, leaving 12 bases between them. CDR1 and CDR2 (germline): MNHEY, SMNVEV (reference sequence). The CDR3 spans 14 residues. CDR3 sequence: CASSSSGGYQPQHF. The CDR3 DNA is TGTGCCAGCAGTTCGTCGGGAGGGTATCAGCCCCAGCATTTT.

This chain connects TRBV28 to TRBJ2-1; 7 bases agree with TRBD1. The CDR3 runs to 15 residues. Germline values: CDR1 MDHEN, CDR2 SYDVKM. Trimming cost V 5 bases and J 7 bases; bases outside gene matches: 11. CDR3 protein: CASSEQGSGRNEQFF. The CDR3 region has the DNA TGTGCCAGCAGTGAACAGGGGTCTGGAAGGAATGAGCAGTTCTTC.

The chain couples TRBV5-5 to TRBJ2-6; possible D gene TRBD1, 6 bases. V was clipped by 2 bases and J by 4 bases, with 10 bases between them. Germline V gene lookup returns CDR1 SGHKS and CDR2 YYEKEE (reference sequence). This CDR3 has 15 residues. CDR3 DNA: TGTGCCAGCAGCTTCCCAGGGGCGGGGGCCAACGTCCTGACTTTC. It specifies CASSFPGAGANVLTF.

The chain has TRBV7-2 and TRBJ1-1; possible D gene TRBD1, 6 bases. Germline loops: CDR1 SGHTA, CDR2 FQGNSA. Trimming took off 1 base at V and 1 base at J, with 10 bases between the two ends. The CDR3 has 15 residues. CDR3 sequence reads: CASSLVRGGNTEAFF. The CDR3, as DNA: TGTGCCAGCAGCTTAGTTAGAGGGGGGAACACTGAAGCTTTCTTT.

A single count supports this clone. The rearrangement links TRBV24-1 to TRBJ2-1, with D possibly matching TRBD2 (5 bases). V lost 4 bases to trimming and J lost 8 bases, with 14 bases between them. The germline V gene has CDR1 KGHDR and CDR2 SFDVKD. This CDR3 comprises 14 residues. The DNA for the CDR3 is TGTGCCACCAGTGAACATGAGCGGAACCATGAGCAGTTCTTC. This sequence encodes CATSEHERNHEQFF.

The chain joins TRBV7-9 to TRBJ2-1, with D uncertain. Germline V gene data show CDR1 as SEHNR and CDR2 as FQNEAQ (reference sequence). V was cut by 1 base and J by 8 bases, with 6 bases left in between. The CDR3 consists of 12 residues. The CDR3 spells CASSLGIYEQFF. In DNA, the CDR3 is TGTGCCAGCAGCTTAGGTATCTATGAGCAGTTCTTC. Complete variable domain (other parts from reference TRBV7-9 and TRBJ2-1): DTGVSQNPRHKITKRGQNVTFRCDPISEHNRLYWYRQTLGQGPEFLTYFQNEAQLEKSRLLSDRFSAERPKGSFSTLEIQRTEQGDSAMYLCASSLGIYEQFFGPGTRLTVL.

The gene calls are TRBV10-3 and TRBJ2-1; maybe TRBD2 (6 bases). Deletions cut 3 bases from V and 10 bases from J, with 7 bases between. The CDR3 sequence is 11 residues long. CDR1 is ENHRY and CDR2 is SYGVKD in the germline V gene. CDR3 DNA sequence: TGTGCCATCAGTGATAGCGGAGAGCAGTTCTTC. It is translated as CAISDSGEQFF.